This T cell receptor beta chain was found in a study of blood T cell repertoires in COVID-19. The overall study: Acute and convalescent COVID-19 specimens originated in the United States, Italy and Spain. PBMCs, B-cell-depleted T cells, or T cells provided the cDNA or gDNA that made up the material.

Produced via immunoSEQ multiplex PCR; TCRdb's table is partial and in-frame only. The sample lists just over 80,000 clones, roughly 79% occurring once. CDR1 SGHRS and CDR2 YFSETQ come from the germline V gene. The CDR3 sequence is 16 residues long. The junction had 5 bases not matched to a gene; V was cut back by 4 bases and J by 4 bases. The V gene is TRBV5-1, the J gene TRBJ2-3, with 14 bases matching TRBD2. The clonotype comes from an elderly man with acute or convalescent COVID-19. Sequencing was done on a sample of peripheral blood. CDR3 sequence reads: CASSAGLAGVSDTQYF. CDR3 DNA sequence: TGCGCCAGCAGCGCGGGACTAGCGGGAGTGTCAGATACGCAGTATTTT.